These T cell receptor beta chains were read from a single sample in a study of regulatory T cells in long-lasting Graves disease. TCRdb processed the multiplex PCR reads anew with MiXCR; each CDR3 protein has one entry. This sample has 310,000 or so distinct CDR3 sequences; 20% occur once, and the top ten carry 25% to 35%. The sample was peripheral blood mononuclear cells (PBMCs), taken when the disease was refractory, from a patient treated with antithyroid drugs. These receptors were obtained from a female donor with Graves disease. Both conserved end residues are part of each CDR3. A D gene is named only where the DNA matches it firmly. Size values are once, few and many counts, or a class for expanded clones, and some rows have none.

CASSFTGGGNIQYF TGTGCCAGCAGTTTCACAGGGGGCGGAAACATTCAGTACTTC TRBJ2-4 TRBD1 TRBV28 many
CASSLGTGGGEQYF TGTGCCAGCAGCTTAGGGACAGGGGGCGGCGAGCAGTACTTC TRBJ2-7 TRBD1 TRBV7-2 .
CASSQEGGWQETQYF TGCGCCAGCAGCCAAGAGGGAGGGTGGCAAGAGACCCAGTACTTC TRBJ2-5 TRBD2 TRBV4-1 few
CASSLGQGRPTTNYGYTF TGTGCCAGCTCACTCGGACAGGGGCGTCCAACTACCAACTATGGCTACACCTTC TRBJ1-2 TRBD1 TRBV18 .
CASSLVTLRGAYEQYF TGTGCCAGCAGCTTAGTCACCCTGCGGGGGGCCTACGAGCAGTACTTC TRBJ2-7 TRBD2 TRBV7-2 .
CASSERGGNQPQHF TGTGCCAGCAGTGAGAGAGGGGGCAATCAGCCCCAGCATTTT TRBJ1-5 . TRBV25-1 many
CASSPPMTFEAFF TGTGCCAGCTCACCACCGATGACTTTTGAAGCTTTCTTT TRBJ1-1 . TRBV18 .
CASSLEVSAGTSEQYF TGTGCCAGCAGCTTAGAAGTCTCGGCGGGAACTAGCGAGCAGTACTTC TRBJ2-7 . TRBV7-2 few
CASSLAINTDTQYF TGTGCCAGCAGTTTAGCGATAAACACAGATACGCAGTATTTT TRBJ2-3 . TRBV12-3/TRBV12-4 few
CASGRTGALEAFF TGTGCCAGCGGTCGGACAGGGGCGCTTGAAGCTTTCTTT TRBJ1-1 TRBD1 TRBV12-3/TRBV12-4 many
CASSTLAGAGETQYF TGTGCCAGCAGTACGTTAGCGGGAGCGGGGGAGACCCAGTACTTC TRBJ2-5 TRBD2 TRBV25-1 many
CASSPGLYSGNTIYF TGTGCCAGCAGTCCTGGACTGTACTCTGGAAACACCATATATTTT TRBJ1-3 . TRBV12-3/TRBV12-4 many
CSATDSFFSNQPQHF TGCAGTGCTACGGACAGCTTCTTTAGCAATCAGCCCCAGCATTTT TRBJ1-5 . TRBV20-1 few
CASSLVLTLNTGELFF TGTGCCAGCAGCTTGGTGCTAACACTGAACACCGGGGAGCTGTTTTTT TRBJ2-2 . TRBV5-5 few
CSARDMFGSNQPQHF TGCAGTGCTAGAGATATGTTCGGGAGCAATCAGCCCCAGCATTTT TRBJ1-5 . TRBV20-1 many
CASSRQGRQETQYF TGTGCCAGCAGTCGCCAGGGCCGGCAAGAGACCCAGTACTTC TRBJ2-5 . TRBV2 many
CASSPTTKNIQYF TGTGCCAGCAGCCCCACGACCAAAAACATTCAGTACTTC TRBJ2-4 . TRBV28 many
CASSPTHGYTEAFF TGTGCCAGCAGCCCGACCCATGGATACACTGAAGCTTTCTTT TRBJ1-1 . TRBV7-8 many
CASSSDTGELFF TGTGCCAGCAGCTCCGACACCGGGGAGCTGTTTTTT TRBJ2-2 . TRBV2 many
CAISERATAVGNQPQHF TGTGCCATCAGTGAGAGGGCGACAGCGGTGGGCAATCAGCCCCAGCATTTT TRBJ1-5 . TRBV10-3 many
CASSLLAELPYEQYF TGTGCCAGTAGTCTACTAGCGGAGCTACCCTACGAGCAGTACTTC TRBJ2-7 TRBD2 TRBV19 many
CASSYSDRAEAFF TGTGCCAGCAGTTACTCGGACCGAGCTGAAGCTTTCTTT TRBJ1-1 . TRBV6-2/TRBV6-3 many
CASSQGSNTEAFF TGTGCCAGCAGTCAGGGATCCAACACTGAAGCTTTCTTT TRBJ1-1 . TRBV7-6 .
CAISESLEAGWETQYF TGTGCCATCAGTGAGTCCCTAGAGGCGGGCTGGGAGACCCAGTACTTC TRBJ2-5 . TRBV10-3 few
CASSALKWSNARGETQYF TGTGCCAGCAGTGCCCTGAAGTGGTCCAACGCCAGGGGAGAGACCCAGTACTTC TRBJ2-5 . TRBV6-1 many
CASSERRAENNSPLHF TGTGCCAGCAGTGAAAGGCGGGCAGAAAACAATTCACCCCTCCACTTT TRBJ1-6 . TRBV2 many